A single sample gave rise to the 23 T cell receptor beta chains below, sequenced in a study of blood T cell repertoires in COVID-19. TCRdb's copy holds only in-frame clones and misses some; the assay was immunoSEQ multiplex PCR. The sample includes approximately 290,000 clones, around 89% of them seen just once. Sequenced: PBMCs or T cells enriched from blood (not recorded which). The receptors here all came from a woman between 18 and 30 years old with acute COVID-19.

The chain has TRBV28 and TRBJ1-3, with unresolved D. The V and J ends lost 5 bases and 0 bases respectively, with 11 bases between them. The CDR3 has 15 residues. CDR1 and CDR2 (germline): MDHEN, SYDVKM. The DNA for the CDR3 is TGTGCCAGCAGTCTAGGAGGGAACTCTGGAAACACCATATATTTT. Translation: CASSLGGNSGNTIYF. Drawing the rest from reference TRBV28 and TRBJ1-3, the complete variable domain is DVKVTQSSRYLVKRTGEKVFLECVQDMDHENMFWYRQDPGLGLRLIYFSYDVKMKEKGDIPEGYSVSREKKERFSLILESASTNQTSMYLCASSLGGNSGNTIYFGEGSWLTVV.

CDR3 bases: TGCAGCGTTGAGAATCCCGGTGCCTACAATGAGCAGTTCTTC. This gives the protein CSVENPGAYNEQFF. The chain is built from TRBV29-1 and TRBJ2-1; D is unclear. The CDR3 has 14 residues. Per the germline V gene, CDR1 is SQVTM and CDR2 is ANQGSEA. V was pared by 3 bases and J by 2 bases, with 11 bases between.

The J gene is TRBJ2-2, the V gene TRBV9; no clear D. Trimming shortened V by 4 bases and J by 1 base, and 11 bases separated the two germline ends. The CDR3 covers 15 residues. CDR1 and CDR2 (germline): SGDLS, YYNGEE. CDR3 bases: TGTGCCAGCAGCCCGAGCCTCAAGAACACCGGGGAGCTGTTTTTT. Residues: CASSPSLKNTGELFF.

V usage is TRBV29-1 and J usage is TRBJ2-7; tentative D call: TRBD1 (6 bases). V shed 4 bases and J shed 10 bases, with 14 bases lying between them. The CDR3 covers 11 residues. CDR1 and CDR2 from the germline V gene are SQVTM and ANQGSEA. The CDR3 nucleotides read TGCAGCGTTGGAACGCAGGGGCTTCAGTACTTC. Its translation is CSVGTQGLQYF.

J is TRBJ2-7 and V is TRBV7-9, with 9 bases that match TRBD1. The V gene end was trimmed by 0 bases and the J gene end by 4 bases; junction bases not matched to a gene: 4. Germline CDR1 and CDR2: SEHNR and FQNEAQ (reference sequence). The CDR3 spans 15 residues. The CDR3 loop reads CASSLAGQGMYEQYF. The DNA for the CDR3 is TGTGCCAGCAGCTTAGCTGGACAGGGGATGTACGAGCAGTACTTC.

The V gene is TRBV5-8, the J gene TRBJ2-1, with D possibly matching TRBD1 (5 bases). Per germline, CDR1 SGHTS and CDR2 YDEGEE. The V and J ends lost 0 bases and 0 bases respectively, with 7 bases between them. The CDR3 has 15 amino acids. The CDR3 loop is CASSLEGPSYNEQFF. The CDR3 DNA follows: TGTGCCAGCAGCTTGGAGGGGCCCTCCTACAATGAGCAGTTCTTC. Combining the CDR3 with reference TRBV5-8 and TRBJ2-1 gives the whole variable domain EAGVTQSPTHLIKTRGQQATLRCSPISGHTSVYWYQQALGLGLQFLLWYDEGEERNRGNFPPRFSGRQFPNYSSELNVNALELEDSALYLCASSLEGPSYNEQFFGPGTRLTVL.

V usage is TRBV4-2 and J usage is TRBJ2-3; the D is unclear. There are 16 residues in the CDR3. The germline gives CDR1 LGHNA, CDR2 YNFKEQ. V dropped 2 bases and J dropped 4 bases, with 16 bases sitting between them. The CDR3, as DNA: TGTGCCAGCAGCCAACCGCCGATCCGAGGCCCAGATACGCAGTATTTT. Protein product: CASSQPPIRGPDTQYF.

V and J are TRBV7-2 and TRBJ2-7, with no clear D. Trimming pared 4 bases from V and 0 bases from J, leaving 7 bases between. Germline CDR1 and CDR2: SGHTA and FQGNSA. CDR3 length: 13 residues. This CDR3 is CASSSHNSYEQYF. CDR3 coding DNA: TGTGCCAGCAGCTCGCACAACTCCTACGAGCAGTACTTC.

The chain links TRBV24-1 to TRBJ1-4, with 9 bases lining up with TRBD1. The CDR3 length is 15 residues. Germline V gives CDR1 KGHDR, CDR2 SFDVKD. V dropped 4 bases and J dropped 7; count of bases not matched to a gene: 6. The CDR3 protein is CATSEPTGGSEKLFF. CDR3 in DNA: TGTGCCACCAGTGAACCGACAGGGGGAAGTGAAAAACTGTTTTTT.

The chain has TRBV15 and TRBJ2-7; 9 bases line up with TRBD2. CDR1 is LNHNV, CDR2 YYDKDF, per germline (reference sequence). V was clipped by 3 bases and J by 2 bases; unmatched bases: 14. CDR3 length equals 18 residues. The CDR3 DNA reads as TGTGCCACCAGCAGCTACACACATATTAGCGGGAGAGCCTACGAGCAGTACTTC. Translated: CATSSYTHISGRAYEQYF.

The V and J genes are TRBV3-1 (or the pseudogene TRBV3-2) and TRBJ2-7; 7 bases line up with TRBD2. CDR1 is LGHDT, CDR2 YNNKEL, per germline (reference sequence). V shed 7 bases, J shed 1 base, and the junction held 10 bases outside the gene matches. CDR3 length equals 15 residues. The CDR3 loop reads CASTQGAGYSYEQYF. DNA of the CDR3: TGTGCCAGCACCCAGGGAGCGGGATATTCCTACGAGCAGTACTTC.

CDR3 DNA: TGTGCCACCAGTTATGGCCGAATCACCGGGAGCTCCTACAATGAGCAGTTCTTC. Translation gives CATSYGRITGSSYNEQFF. The chain couples TRBV24-1 to TRBJ2-1, with D maybe TRBD2 (6 bases). Germline values: CDR1 KGHDR, CDR2 SFDVKD. V lost 6 bases and J 0 bases, leaving 20 bases between the germline ends. This CDR3 comprises 18 residues.

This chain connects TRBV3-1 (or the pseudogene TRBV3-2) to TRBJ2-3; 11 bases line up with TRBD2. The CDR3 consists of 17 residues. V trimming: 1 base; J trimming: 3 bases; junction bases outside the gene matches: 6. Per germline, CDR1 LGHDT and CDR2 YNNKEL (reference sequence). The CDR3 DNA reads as TGTGCCAGCAGCCAAGTGGTTAGACTAGCGGGGACAGATACGCAGTATTTT. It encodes CASSQVVRLAGTDTQYF.

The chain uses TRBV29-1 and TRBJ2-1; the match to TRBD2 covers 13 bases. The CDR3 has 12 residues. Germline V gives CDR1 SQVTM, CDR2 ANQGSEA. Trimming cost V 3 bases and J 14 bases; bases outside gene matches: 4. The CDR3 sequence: CSVERTSGSKFF. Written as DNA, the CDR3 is TGCAGCGTTGAGAGGACTAGCGGGAGCAAGTTCTTC.

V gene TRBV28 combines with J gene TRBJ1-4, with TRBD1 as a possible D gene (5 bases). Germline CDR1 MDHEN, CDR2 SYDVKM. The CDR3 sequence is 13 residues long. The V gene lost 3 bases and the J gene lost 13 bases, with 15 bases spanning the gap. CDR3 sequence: CASSLGWRGILFF. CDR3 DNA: TGTGCCAGCAGTTTGGGGTGGAGGGGTATACTGTTTTTT.

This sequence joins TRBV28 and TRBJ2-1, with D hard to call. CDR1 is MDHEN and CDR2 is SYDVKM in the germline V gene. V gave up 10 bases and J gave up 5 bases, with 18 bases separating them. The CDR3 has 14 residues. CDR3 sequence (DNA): TGTGCCACCTCCGTACCCCAGGTGAACAATGAGCAGTTCTTC. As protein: CATSVPQVNNEQFF.

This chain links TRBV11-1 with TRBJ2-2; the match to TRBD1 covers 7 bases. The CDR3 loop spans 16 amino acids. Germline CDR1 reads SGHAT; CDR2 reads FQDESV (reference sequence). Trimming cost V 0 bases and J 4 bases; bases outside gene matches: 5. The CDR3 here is CASSLARAGGTGELFF. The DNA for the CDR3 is TGTGCCAGCAGCTTAGCTCGGGCAGGGGGCACCGGGGAGCTGTTTTTT.

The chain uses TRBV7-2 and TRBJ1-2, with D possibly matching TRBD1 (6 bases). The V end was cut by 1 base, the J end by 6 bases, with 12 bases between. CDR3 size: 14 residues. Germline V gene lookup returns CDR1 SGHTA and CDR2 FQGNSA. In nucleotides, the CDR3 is TGTGCCAGCAGCTTAGATCGGGGGGCGCATGGCTACACCTTC. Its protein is CASSLDRGAHGYTF.

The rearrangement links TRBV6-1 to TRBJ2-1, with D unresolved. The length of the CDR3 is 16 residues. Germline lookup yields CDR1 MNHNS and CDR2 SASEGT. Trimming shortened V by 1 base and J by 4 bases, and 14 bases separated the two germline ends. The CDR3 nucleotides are TGTGCCAGCAGTGAAGAGACTCCCTGGATGTACAATGAGCAGTTCTTC. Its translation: CASSEETPWMYNEQFF.

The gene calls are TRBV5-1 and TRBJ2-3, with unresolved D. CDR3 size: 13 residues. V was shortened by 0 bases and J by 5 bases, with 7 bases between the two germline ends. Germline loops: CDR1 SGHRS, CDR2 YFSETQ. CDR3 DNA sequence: TGCGCCAGCAGCTTGGTGGCTCGAGATACGCAGTATTTT. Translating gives CASSLVARDTQYF.

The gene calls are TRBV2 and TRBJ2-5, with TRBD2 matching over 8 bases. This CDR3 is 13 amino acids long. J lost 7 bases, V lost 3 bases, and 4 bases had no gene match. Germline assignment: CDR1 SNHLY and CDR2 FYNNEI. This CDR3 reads CASSDGRVGTQYF. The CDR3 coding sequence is TGTGCCAGCAGTGACGGGAGGGTCGGGACCCAGTACTTC.

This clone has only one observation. The DNA for the CDR3 is TGTGCCAGCAGTGAAGAAGGCGGGAACACTGAAGCTTTCTTT. Encoded protein: CASSEEGGNTEAFF. The gene calls are TRBV2 and TRBJ1-1; D gene unclear. Looked up from germline, CDR1 is SNHLY and CDR2 is FYNNEI. The CDR3 loop spans 14 amino acids. Trimming left V 1 base short and J 1 base short, with 7 bases between.

The CDR3 reads CASSALPGTGQETQYF. The CDR3 nucleotides read TGTGCCAGCAGCGCCCTTCCCGGGACAGGGCAGGAGACCCAGTACTTC. This chain connects TRBV9 to TRBJ2-5, with 9 bases identical to TRBD1. J was trimmed by 5 bases and V by 3 bases; bases with no gene match: 11. The CDR3 is made up of 16 amino acids. Germline V gene sequence: CDR1 SGDLS, CDR2 YYNGEE.